This TCR beta chain was captured by sequencing in a study of blood T cell repertoires in COVID-19. Study background: Sites across the United States, Italy and Spain contributed samples from acute and convalescent COVID-19. From T cells, B-cell-depleted T cells, or PBMCs came the material, which was cDNA or gDNA.

The V gene lost 1 base and the J gene lost 4 bases, with 12 bases spanning the gap. The CDR3 spans 15 residues. Germline CDR1 SGHTA, CDR2 FQGNSA. Source study methods: Amplification with reference gene primers provided the estimates of nucleated cell counts. Sequenced by immunoSEQ multiplex PCR; TCRdb stores in-frame clones only, minus some. D and trimming come from the DNA, and the V and J calls and clone size come from that table. The sample lists about 170,000 clones, 70% to 90% occurring once. This TCR derives from a man aged 45 to 65 who had recovered from COVID-19. Input material: peripheral blood. The V and J genes are TRBV7-2 and TRBJ2-3, with D possibly TRBD1 on 5 matching bases. CDR3 in amino acids: CASSLETVFADTQYF. The CDR3 nucleotides are TGTGCCAGCAGCTTAGAGACAGTTTTTGCAGATACGCAGTATTTT.